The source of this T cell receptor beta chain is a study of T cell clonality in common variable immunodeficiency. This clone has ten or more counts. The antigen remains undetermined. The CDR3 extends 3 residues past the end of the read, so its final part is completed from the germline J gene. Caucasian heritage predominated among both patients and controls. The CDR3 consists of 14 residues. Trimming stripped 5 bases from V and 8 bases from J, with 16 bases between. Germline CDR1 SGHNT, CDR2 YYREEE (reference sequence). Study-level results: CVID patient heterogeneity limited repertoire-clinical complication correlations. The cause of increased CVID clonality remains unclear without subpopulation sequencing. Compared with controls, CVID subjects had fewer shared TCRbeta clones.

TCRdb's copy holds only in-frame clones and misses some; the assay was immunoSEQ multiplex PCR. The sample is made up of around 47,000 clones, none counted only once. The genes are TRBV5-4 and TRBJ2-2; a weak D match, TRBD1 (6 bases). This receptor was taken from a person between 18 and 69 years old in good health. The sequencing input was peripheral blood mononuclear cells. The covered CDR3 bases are TGTGCCAGCAGACCTATGGACAGTTCGGGGGAG. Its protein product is CASRPMDSSGE. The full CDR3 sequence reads CASRPMDSSGELFF.